This T cell receptor (beta chain) is drawn from a study of CD8+CD57+ T cells in acquired aplastic anemia (dated by TCRdb to between 2018 and 2020). Notes on the research overall: On average, sorted CD4+ and CD8+ cells yielded 2.5 to 3.5 ug of extracted DNA, with a range of roughly 0.18 to 30 ug. A CD8+CD57+ expansion meant a frequency higher than the mean frequency seen in healthy subjects. General study outcomes and caveats: Although roughly 29 CD8+ CDR3 sequences were shared by patients and controls, these sequences appeared highly expressed in patients and within the immunodominant clones of patients. CD8+ Simpson's diversity did not differ significantly between patients and healthy controls (P=0.060).

TCR beta VDJ combination and CDR3 sequence profiling used genomic DNA as the template. An Illumina HiSeq 2000 was the platform used for TCR repertoire sequencing. Under the source paper's analysis protocol: TRBV/TRBJ rearrangement plots, CDR3 size and DJ length profiles, and Simpson's diversity index were used to assess repertoires. The most abundant DNA sequence in the deep sequencing data was taken as the immunodominant clone. CDR3 amino acid sequences were checked for sharing across subjects and were also compared against the VDJdb database and published repertoires. The public reads were run again by TCRdb, first through fastp at Q25 and then through MiXCR, and only productive beta chains were kept. For every CDR3 protein sequence, its rows merge into one entry that carries the most common genes and DNA. In this record, the V and J calls reflect TCRdb's handling and not the investigators' own analysis. The sample profile shows around 250,000 distinct CDR3 sequences; 82% of them were found once. Of the sample, about 41% is held by the ten largest clones.

This clonotype showed up just a few times. Its antigen remains undetermined. Base qualities are not at hand, and no much larger clone is one base apart. Expansion of CD8+CD57+ cells had been shown by flow cytometry in the patients chosen for sequencing. Severe acquired aplastic anemia was diagnosed in all patients according to International Study of Aplastic Anemia and Agranulocytosis and Camitta criteria. Patients had received no therapy at the time of blood sampling. In this study, sorted CD4+ and CD8+ T cells from the blood of healthy subjects and of severe aplastic anemia patients had their TCR repertoires deep-sequenced. In the USA, patient enrollment took place under clinicaltrials.gov protocols 00001620, 01623167, 00001397, 00071045, 00081523 and 00961064. Ficoll-Paque density gradient centrifugation was used to isolate peripheral blood mononuclear cells. Before DNA extraction, CD4+ and CD8+ T cells were sorted with FACS or magnetic beads.

Here V drops 3 bases and J drops 7 bases, and the junction holds 7 bases not matched to any gene. CDR1 SGDLS and CDR2 YYNGEE are derived from the germline V gene. The CDR3 sequence holds 15 residues, the cysteine and phenylalanine included. Only CDR3 DNA is held: 45 bases, read in frame from base 1. The V and J segments used are TRBV9 and TRBJ2-4; 10 bases in the middle match TRBD1. This TCR was recovered from a human donor with aplastic anemia. The sample taken for sequencing was sorted CD4+, CD8+, or CD8+CD57+ T cells (not recorded which) from PBMCs. The CDR3 protein: CASSEGGTGVNIQYF. The sequenced DNA is TGTGCCAGCAGCGAAGGGGGGACAGGGGTGAACATTCAGTACTTC.